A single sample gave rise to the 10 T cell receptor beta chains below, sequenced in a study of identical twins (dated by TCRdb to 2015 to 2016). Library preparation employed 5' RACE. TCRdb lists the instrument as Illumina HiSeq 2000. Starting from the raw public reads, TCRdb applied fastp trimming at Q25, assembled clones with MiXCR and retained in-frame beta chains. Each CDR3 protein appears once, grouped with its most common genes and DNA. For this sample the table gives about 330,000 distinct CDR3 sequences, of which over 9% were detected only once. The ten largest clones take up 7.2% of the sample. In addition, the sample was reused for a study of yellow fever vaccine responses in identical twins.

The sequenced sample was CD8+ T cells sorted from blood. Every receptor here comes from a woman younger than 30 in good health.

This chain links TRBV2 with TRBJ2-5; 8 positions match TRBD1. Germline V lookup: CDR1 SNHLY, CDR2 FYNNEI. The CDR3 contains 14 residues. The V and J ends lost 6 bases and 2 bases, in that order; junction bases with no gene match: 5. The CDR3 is CASSGTGAQETQYF. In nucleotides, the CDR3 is TGTGCCAGCAGCGGGACAGGAGCTCAAGAGACCCAGTACTTC.

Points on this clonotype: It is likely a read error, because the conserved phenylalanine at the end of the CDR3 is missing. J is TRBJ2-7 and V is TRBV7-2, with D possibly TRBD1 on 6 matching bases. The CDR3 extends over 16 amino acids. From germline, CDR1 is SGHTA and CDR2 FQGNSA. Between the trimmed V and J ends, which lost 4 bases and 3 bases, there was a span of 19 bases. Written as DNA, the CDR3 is TGTGCCAGCAGCTCTAGTGGGGCCAGGGGTTTCTACGAGCAGTACTTA. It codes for CASSSSGARGFYEQYL.

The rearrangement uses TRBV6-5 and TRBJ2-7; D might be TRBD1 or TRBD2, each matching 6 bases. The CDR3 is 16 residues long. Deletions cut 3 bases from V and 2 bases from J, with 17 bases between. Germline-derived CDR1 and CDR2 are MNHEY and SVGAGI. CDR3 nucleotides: TGTGCCAGCAGTTATATCGGGACTGGGGGCCCCTACGAGCAGTACTTC. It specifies CASSYIGTGGPYEQYF.

The CDR3 sequence is CASSLVSGSKDEQFF. The CDR3 DNA reads as TGTGCCAGCAGCTTAGTTAGCGGGAGTAAGGATGAGCAGTTCTTC. The rearrangement uses TRBV7-3 and TRBJ2-1, with 9 bases that match TRBD2. Trimming took 2 bases from V and 8 from J; bases not matched to a gene: 7. There are 15 residues in the CDR3. Germline CDR1 SGHTA, CDR2 FQGTGA.

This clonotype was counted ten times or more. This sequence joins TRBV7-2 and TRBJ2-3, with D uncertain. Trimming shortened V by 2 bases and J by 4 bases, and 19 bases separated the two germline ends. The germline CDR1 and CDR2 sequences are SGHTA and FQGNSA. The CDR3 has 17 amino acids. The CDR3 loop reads CASSLFTEAVDSDTQYF. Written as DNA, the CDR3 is TGTGCCAGCAGCTTATTTACAGAGGCGGTAGATTCAGATACGCAGTATTTT.

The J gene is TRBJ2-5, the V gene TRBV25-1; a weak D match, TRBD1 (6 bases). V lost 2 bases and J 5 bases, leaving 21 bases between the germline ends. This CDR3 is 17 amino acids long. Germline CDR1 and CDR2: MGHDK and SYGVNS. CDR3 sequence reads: CASSEGAGETPMETQYF. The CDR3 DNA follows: TGTGCCAGCAGTGAAGGAGCAGGGGAAACCCCCATGGAGACCCAGTACTTC.

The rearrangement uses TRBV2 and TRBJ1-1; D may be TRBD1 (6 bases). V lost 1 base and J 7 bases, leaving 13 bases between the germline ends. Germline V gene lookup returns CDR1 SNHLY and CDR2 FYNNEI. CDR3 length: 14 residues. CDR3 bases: TGTGCCAGCAGTGAAGTAGGGACACAGTATGAAGCTTTCTTT. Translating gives CASSEVGTQYEAFF. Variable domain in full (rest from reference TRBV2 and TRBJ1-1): EPEVTQTPSHQVTQMGQEVILRCVPISNHLYFYWYRQILGQKVEFLVSFYNNEISEKSEIFDDQFSVERPDGSNFTLKIRSTKLEDSAMYFCASSEVGTQYEAFFGQGTRLTVV.

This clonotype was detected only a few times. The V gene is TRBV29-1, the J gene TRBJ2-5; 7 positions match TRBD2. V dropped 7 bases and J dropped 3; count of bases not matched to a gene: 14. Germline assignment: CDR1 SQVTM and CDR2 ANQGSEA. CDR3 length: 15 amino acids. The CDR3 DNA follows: TGCAGCGCTTGGGACCCGGTTCTAGCGGAAGAGACCCAGTACTTC. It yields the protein CSAWDPVLAEETQYF.

The CDR3 DNA sequence: TGCAGTGCAACGCTCTATGTCGGCGGCAATTCACCCCTCCACTTT. Residues: CSATLYVGGNSPLHF. V is TRBV20-1 and J is TRBJ1-6; no reliable D call. Germline-derived CDR1 and CDR2 are DFQATT and SNEGSKA (reference sequence). V lost 6 bases to trimming and J lost 7 bases, with 19 bases between them. The CDR3 loop spans 15 amino acids.

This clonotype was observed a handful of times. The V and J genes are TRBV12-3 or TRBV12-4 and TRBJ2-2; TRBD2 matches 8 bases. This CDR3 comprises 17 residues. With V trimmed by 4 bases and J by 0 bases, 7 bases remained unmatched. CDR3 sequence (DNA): TGTGCCAGCAGTTCACTGAAGACTAGCGCGAACACCGGGGAGCTGTTTTTT. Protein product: CASSSLKTSANTGELFF.